This entry describes one T cell receptor (beta chain). Its antigen is currently unknown. This entry belongs to a study of lymphopenia after photon versus proton radiotherapy. Data came from immunoSEQ multiplex PCR; TCRdb stores just in-frame clones and leaves some out. The table records some 20,000 clones, about four fifths of them present only once. CDR1 and CDR2 (germline): SGDLS, YYNGEE. V lost 3 bases and J lost 4; bases outside the gene matches: 3. This CDR3 contains 15 residues. Findings and caveats of the study: After lymphocyte nadir, photon-treated repertoires showed oligoclonal expansion, especially CD8+ Temra. Better survival with proton therapy was suggested as possible, not demonstrated. Proton therapy kept repertoires fairly stable, unlike photons, which gained effector/memory cells.

This sequence joins TRBV9 and TRBJ2-2, with TRBD2 identical over 10 bases. Sequencing used peripheral blood, obtained from a patient treated with photon-based radiotherapy. This TCR came from a woman aged 50 to 60 with pancreatic cancer. CDR3 in amino acids: CASSATSGTTGELFF. The CDR3 DNA follows: TGTGCCAGCAGCGCAACTAGCGGGACCACCGGGGAGCTGTTTTTT.